One T cell receptor (beta chain) is described in this entry. Its specificity is unknown. Sequencing was performed with immunoSEQ multiplex PCR; in TCRdb, only in-frame clones are kept and a portion is missing. This repertoire shows about 16,000 clones, less than 80% found once; its top ten account for 12%. Looked up from germline, CDR1 is SQVTM and CDR2 is ANQGSEA. J lost 7 bases, V lost 4 bases, and 1 base had no gene match. The CDR3 sequence is 13 residues long. This sample is part of a study of T cell clonotyping in hematopoietic cell transplantation. Study findings and constraints: After transplant, recipient diversity fell while pathologically expanded clonotypes grew through day 180.

This sample comprised PBMCs, obtained 30 days after allogeneic stem cell transplant. The rearrangement links TRBV29-1 to TRBJ2-1; TRBD2 matches 13 bases. The receptor's source is a male patient in his fifties or sixties who had an allogeneic stem cell transplant from an unrelated donor, so T cells may come from the graft donor. Some clones in this sample may be carry-over from other donors' samples. CDR3 in amino acids: CSVGLAGGNEQFF. The CDR3 DNA sequence: TGCAGCGTTGGACTAGCGGGAGGAAATGAGCAGTTCTTC.